This TCR beta chain was identified during a study of shared clonotypes between healthy human individuals. Findings of the study overall: Deeper or shallower sequencing was expected to change how clonotypes are shared among donors. Memory subsets had estimated richness that was generally smaller than that of naive subsets.

As to this clone: Antigen: not known.

Naive CD8 cells, CD45RO-negative and positively selected for CCR7, excluded terminally differentiated effector memory CD45RA+ cells. CDR1 is SEHNR and CDR2 is FQNEAQ in the germline V gene (reference sequence). This CDR3 region has 12 residues. Trimming removed 9 bases from V and 5 bases from J, with 13 bases in between. Sorted-subset replicate PCRs used 200 ng DNA, about 30,000 T cell genomes. In the original analysis: Sequence data from immunoSEQ were junction-only and lacked quality scores; consequently, filtering differed. Repertoires were generated with immunoSEQ multiplex PCR, while TCRdb's copy carries only in-frame clones and drops some. The V and J calls and clone size are taken from that table; D and trimming were inferred from the DNA. In the table there are approximately 840,000 clones, 90% to 97% of which are singletons.

This TCR was sampled from a man aged 30 to 45 in good health. The genes are TRBV7-9 and TRBJ1-1; the D gene is possibly TRBD1 (5 bases). Sequenced sample: naive CD8+ T cells sorted from blood. The CDR3 coding sequence is TGTGCCAGTGGACAATGGAGTACTGAAGCTTTCTTT. Translation gives CASGQWSTEAFF. The whole variable domain, filled in from reference TRBV7-9 and TRBJ1-1, reads DTGVSQNPRHKITKRGQNVTFRCDPISEHNRLYWYRQTLGQGPEFLTYFQNEAQLEKSRLLSDRFSAERPKGSFSTLEIQRTEQGDSAMYLCASGQWSTEAFFGQGTRLTVV.